The sequence of this T cell receptor beta chain was determined in a study of response to subunit inactivated influenza vaccine. V was cut by 6 bases and J by 1 base, with 9 bases left in between. Germline CDR1 and CDR2: KGHSH and LQKENI. This CDR3 contains 13 residues. Study outcomes and limitations: Few new T cells, the authors suggested, are recruited by each seasonal influenza vaccination.

TCRdb reanalysed the RT-PCR reads using MiXCR and keeps one entry per CDR3 protein. The sample lists about 480,000 distinct CDR3 sequences; 9.5% to 12% were seen once. With respect to this clonotype: Its antigen remains unknown.

The J gene is TRBJ1-1, the V gene TRBV18; no clear D gene. The specimen comprised PBMCs from blood, sampled roughly 45 days after vaccination. This clonotype was sampled from a man aged 50-59 years who received an inactivated influenza vaccine. The CDR3 protein is CASSLHKNTEAFF. As DNA, the CDR3 is TGTGCCAGCTCCTTACATAAGAACACTGAAGCTTTCTTT.